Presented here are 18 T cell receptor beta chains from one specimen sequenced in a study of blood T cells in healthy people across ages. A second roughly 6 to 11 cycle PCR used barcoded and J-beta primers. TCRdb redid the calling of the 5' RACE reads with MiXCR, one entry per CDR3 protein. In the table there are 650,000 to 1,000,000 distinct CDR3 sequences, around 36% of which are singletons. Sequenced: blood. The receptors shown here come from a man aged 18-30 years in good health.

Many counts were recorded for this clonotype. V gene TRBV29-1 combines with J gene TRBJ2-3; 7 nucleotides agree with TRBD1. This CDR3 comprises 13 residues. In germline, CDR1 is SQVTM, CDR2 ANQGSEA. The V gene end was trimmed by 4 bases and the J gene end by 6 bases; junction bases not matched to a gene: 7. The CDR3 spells CSVAPTGTDTQYF. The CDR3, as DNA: TGCAGCGTTGCTCCGACAGGGACCGATACGCAGTATTTT.

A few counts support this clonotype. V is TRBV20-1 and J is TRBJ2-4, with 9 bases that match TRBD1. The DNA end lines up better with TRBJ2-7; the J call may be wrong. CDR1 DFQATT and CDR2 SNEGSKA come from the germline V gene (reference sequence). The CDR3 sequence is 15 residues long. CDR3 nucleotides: TGCAGTGCTAGGGGGACAGGGAAAATGGTAAACGAGCAGTACTTC. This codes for CSARGTGKMVNEQYF.

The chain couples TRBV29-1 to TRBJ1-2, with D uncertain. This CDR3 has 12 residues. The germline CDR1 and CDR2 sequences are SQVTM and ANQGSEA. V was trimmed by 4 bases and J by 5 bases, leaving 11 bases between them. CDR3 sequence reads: CSVVAAAYGYTF. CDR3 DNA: TGCAGCGTTGTGGCAGCCGCATATGGCTACACCTTC.

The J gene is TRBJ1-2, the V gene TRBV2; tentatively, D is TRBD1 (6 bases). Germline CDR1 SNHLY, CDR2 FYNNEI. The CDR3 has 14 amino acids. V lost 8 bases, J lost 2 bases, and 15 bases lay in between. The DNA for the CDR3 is TGTGCCAGCCGGGACACCGACCAAAACTATGGCTACACCTTC. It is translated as CASRDTDQNYGYTF.

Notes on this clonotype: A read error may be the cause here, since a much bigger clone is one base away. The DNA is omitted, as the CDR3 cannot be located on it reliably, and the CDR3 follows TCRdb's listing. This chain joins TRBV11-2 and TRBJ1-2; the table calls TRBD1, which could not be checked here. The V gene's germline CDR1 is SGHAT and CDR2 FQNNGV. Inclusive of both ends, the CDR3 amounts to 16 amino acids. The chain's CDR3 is CASSLVGQGSNYGNTF.

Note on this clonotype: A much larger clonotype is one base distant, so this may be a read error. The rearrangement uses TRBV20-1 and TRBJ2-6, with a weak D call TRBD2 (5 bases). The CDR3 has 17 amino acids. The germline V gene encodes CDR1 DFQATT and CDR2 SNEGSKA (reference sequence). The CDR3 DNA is TGCAGTGCTAGTCTGGCAGGACTCAGCTCTGGGACCAACGTCCTGACTTTC. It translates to CSASLAGLSSGTNVLTF.

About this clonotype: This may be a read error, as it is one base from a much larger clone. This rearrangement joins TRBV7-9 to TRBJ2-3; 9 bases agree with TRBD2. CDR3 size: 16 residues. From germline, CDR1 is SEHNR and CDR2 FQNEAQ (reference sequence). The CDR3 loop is CAGSLVRTSDTDTQYF. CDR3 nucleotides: TGTGCCGGCAGCTTAGTGAGGACTAGCGACACAGATACGCAGTATTTT. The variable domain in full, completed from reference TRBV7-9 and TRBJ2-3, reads DTGVSQNPRHKITKRGQNVTFRCDPISEHNRLYWYRQTLGQGPEFLTYFQNEAQLEKSRLLSDRFSAERPKGSFSTLEIQRTEQGDSAMYLCAGSLVRTSDTDTQYFGPGTRLTVL.

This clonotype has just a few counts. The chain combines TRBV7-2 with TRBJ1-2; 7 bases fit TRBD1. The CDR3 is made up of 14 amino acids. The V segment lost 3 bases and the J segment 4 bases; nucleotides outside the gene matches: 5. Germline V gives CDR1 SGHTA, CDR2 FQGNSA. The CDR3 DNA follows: TGTGCCAGCAGCTTCGACAGGGTCGGCTATGGCTACACCTTC. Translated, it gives CASSFDRVGYGYTF.

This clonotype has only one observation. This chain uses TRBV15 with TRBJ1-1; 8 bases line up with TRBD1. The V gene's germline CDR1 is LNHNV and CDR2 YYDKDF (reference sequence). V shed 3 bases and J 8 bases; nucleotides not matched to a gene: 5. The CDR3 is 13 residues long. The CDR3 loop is CATSSDGQGEAFF. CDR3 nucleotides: TGTGCCACCAGCAGCGACGGACAGGGAGAAGCTTTCTTT.

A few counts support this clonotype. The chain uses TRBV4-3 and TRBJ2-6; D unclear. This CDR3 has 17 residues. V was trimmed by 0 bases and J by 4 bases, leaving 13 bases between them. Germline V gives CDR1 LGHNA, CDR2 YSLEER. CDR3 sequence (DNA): TGCGCCAGCAGCCAAGATTCGAAACGGGCCGGGGCCAACGTCCTGACTTTC. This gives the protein CASSQDSKRAGANVLTF.

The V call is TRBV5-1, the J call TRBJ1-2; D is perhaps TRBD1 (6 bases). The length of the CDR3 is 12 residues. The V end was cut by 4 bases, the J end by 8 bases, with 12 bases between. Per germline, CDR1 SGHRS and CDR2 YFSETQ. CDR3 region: CASSVGHRGYTF. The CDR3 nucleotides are TGCGCCAGCAGCGTGGGACATCGAGGCTACACCTTC.

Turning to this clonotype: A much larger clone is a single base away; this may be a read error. The chain's CDR3 is CASSPDRGFYNGQFF. In DNA, the CDR3 is TGTGCCAGCAGCCCCGACAGGGGGTTCTACAATGGGCAGTTCTTC. The V gene is TRBV12-3 or TRBV12-4, the J gene TRBJ2-1, with 9 bases matching TRBD1. The CDR3 totals 15 residues.

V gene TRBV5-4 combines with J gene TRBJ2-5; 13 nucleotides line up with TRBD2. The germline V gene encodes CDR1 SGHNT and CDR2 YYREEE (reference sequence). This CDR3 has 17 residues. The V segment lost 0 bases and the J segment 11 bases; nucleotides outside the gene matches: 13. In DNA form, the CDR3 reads TGTGCCAGCAGCTTGGGAGGACTAGCGGGGGTAAGGAATGAGCAGTACTTC. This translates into CASSLGGLAGVRNEQYF.

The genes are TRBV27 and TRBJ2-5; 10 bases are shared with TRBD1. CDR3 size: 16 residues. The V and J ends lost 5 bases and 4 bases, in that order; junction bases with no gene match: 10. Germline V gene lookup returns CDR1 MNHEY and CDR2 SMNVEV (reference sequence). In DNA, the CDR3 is TGTGCCAGCAGTCCCCCTCAAGACAGGGGGCTAGAGACCCAGTACTTC. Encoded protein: CASSPPQDRGLETQYF.

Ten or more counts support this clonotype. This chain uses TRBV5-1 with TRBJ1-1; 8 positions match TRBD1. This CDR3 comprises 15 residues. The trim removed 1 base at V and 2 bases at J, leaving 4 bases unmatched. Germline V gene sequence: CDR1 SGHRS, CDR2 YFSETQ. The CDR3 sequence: CASSLYGQGNTEAFF. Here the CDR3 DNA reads TGCGCCAGCAGCTTGTACGGACAGGGTAACACTGAAGCTTTCTTT.

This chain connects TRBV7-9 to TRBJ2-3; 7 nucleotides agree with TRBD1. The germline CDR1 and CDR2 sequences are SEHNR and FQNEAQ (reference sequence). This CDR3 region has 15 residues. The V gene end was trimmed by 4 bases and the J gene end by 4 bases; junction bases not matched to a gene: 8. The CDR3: CASSSTGLPADTQYF. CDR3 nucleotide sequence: TGTGCCAGCAGCTCGACAGGGCTCCCCGCAGATACGCAGTATTTT.

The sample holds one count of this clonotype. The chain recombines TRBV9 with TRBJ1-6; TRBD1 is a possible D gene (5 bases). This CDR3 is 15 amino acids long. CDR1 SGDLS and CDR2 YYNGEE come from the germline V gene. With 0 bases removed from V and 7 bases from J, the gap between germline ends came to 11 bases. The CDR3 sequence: CASSVARGRNSPLHF. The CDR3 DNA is TGTGCCAGCAGCGTAGCTAGGGGTAGGAATTCACCCCTCCACTTT.

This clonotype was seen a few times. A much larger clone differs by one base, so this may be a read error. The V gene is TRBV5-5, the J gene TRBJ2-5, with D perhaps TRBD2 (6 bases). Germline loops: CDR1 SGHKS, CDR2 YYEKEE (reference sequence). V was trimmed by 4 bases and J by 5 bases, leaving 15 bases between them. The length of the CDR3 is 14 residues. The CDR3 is CASSVEGRVETQYF. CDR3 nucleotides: TGTGCCAGCAGCGTGGAGGGCCGGGTCGAGACCCAGTACTTC.